These 30 T cell receptor beta chains came from one sample sequenced in a study of blood T cell repertoires in COVID-19. Assay used: immunoSEQ multiplex PCR; TCRdb lists only in-frame clones, some missing. The sample lists approximately 200,000 clones; about 85% were seen once. The source material was peripheral blood. All receptors come from a man aged 45-60 years who had recovered from COVID-19.

The chain is built from TRBV28 and TRBJ2-7, with 9 bases fitting TRBD2. Germline V gene lookup returns CDR1 MDHEN and CDR2 SYDVKM. The V segment lost 8 bases and the J segment 4 bases; nucleotides outside the gene matches: 15. The CDR3 loop spans 16 amino acids. This CDR3 is CASETAGTSNKYEQYF. The CDR3 DNA follows: TGTGCCAGCGAAACTGCTGGGACTAGCAATAAGTACGAGCAGTACTTC.

This chain links TRBV28 with TRBJ2-7, with 9 bases identical to TRBD2. Germline lookup yields CDR1 MDHEN and CDR2 SYDVKM. The CDR3 length is 12 residues. J was trimmed by 6 bases and V by 9 bases; bases with no gene match: 6. The CDR3 region has the DNA TGTGCCAGTGGGGGACTAGCAGGCGAGCAGTACTTC. This codes for CASGGLAGEQYF.

The rearrangement links TRBV7-2 to TRBJ1-1, with D possibly matching TRBD1 (5 bases). Between the trimmed V and J ends, which lost 2 bases and 6 bases, there was a span of 10 bases. Germline loops: CDR1 SGHTA, CDR2 FQGNSA. This CDR3 has 13 residues. CDR3 protein: CASSLTKTAEAFF. DNA of the CDR3: TGTGCCAGCAGCTTAACGAAGACAGCTGAAGCTTTCTTT.

J is TRBJ2-7 and V is TRBV28; TRBD1 is a possible D gene (5 bases). Trimming took 6 bases from V and 1 from J, leaving 13 bases between them. CDR3 length: 14 residues. CDR1 MDHEN and CDR2 SYDVKM come from the germline V gene. CDR3 in DNA: TGTGCCAGCAGCCGACAGCCTCCTTCCTACGAGCAGTACTTC. This codes for CASSRQPPSYEQYF.

The V and J genes are TRBV27 and TRBJ2-6; D may be TRBD1 (5 bases). Germline-derived CDR1 and CDR2 are MNHEY and SMNVEV (reference sequence). This CDR3 region has 20 residues. Deletions cut 0 bases from V and 4 bases from J, with 22 bases between. The CDR3 spells CASSLSQGGRHKGGANVLTF. The DNA for the CDR3 is TGTGCCAGCAGTTTATCGCAGGGTGGGCGTCATAAAGGGGGGGCCAACGTCCTGACTTTC.

This clone was detected once. The CDR3 region is CASSFGQGAHNEQFF. As DNA, the CDR3 is TGTGCCAGTAGTTTCGGACAGGGGGCCCACAATGAGCAGTTCTTC. The chain combines TRBV19 with TRBJ2-1; 11 bases are a match to TRBD1. The CDR3 sequence is 15 residues long. CDR1 is LNHDA, CDR2 SQIVND, per germline (reference sequence). Trimming removed 5 bases from V and 5 bases from J; junction bases left unmatched: 5.

This rearrangement joins TRBV19 to TRBJ2-2, with no clear D. Germline V lookup: CDR1 LNHDA, CDR2 SQIVND (reference sequence). Trimming removed 5 bases from V and 4 bases from J, with 8 bases in between. This CDR3 is 13 amino acids long. This chain's CDR3 is CASSPPFTGELFF. For the CDR3, the DNA is TGTGCCAGTAGTCCCCCTTTCACCGGGGAGCTGTTTTTT.

The chain joins TRBV6-5 to TRBJ2-7; no definite D call. Germline V CDR1 and CDR2: MNHEY, SVGAGI. The CDR3 contains 14 residues. Trimming left V 6 bases short and J 2 bases short, with 14 bases between. The CDR3 loop reads CASSRTRGPYEQYF. CDR3 DNA sequence: TGTGCCAGCAGCCGCACTCGCGGCCCCTACGAGCAGTACTTC.

This sequence joins TRBV10-3 and TRBJ2-1; D is ambiguous. Germline V gives CDR1 ENHRY, CDR2 SYGVKD. With 0 bases removed from V and 4 bases from J, the gap between germline ends came to 7 bases. This CDR3 comprises 14 residues. CDR3 loop: CAISESSSYNEQFF. As DNA, the CDR3 is TGTGCCATCAGTGAGTCGAGTAGTTACAATGAGCAGTTCTTC.

The chain uses TRBV3-1 (or the pseudogene TRBV3-2) and TRBJ2-5, with 14 bases aligning to TRBD2. Trimming at V came to 5 bases and at J to 7 bases, leaving 6 bases not matched to a gene. The CDR3 has 15 residues. Germline lookup yields CDR1 LGHDT and CDR2 YNNKEL (reference sequence). The CDR3 protein is CASSKGLAGEGTQYF. Here the CDR3 DNA reads TGTGCCAGCAGCAAGGGACTAGCGGGAGAGGGGACCCAGTACTTC.

This clone was detected only once. CDR3 loop: CASSQSRASGRINEQFF. CDR3 nucleotides: TGTGCCAGCTCCCAAAGTCGGGCTAGCGGGAGGATCAATGAGCAGTTCTTC. This chain connects TRBV19 to TRBJ2-1, with 11 bases lining up with TRBD2. The junction had 16 bases not matched to a gene; V was cut back by 9 bases and J by 6 bases. The germline V gene encodes CDR1 LNHDA and CDR2 SQIVND (reference sequence). This CDR3 spans 17 amino acids.

The chain has TRBV9 and TRBJ1-1; no clear D. This CDR3 is 12 amino acids long. V shed 0 bases and J shed 6 bases, with 6 bases lying between them. The V gene's germline CDR1 is SGDLS and CDR2 YYNGEE. For the CDR3, the DNA is TGTGCCAGCAGCGTAGCCGGGTCTGAAGCTTTCTTT. Encoded protein: CASSVAGSEAFF.

This clone was counted a few times. This chain connects TRBV20-1 to TRBJ1-5; D perhaps matches TRBD1 (5 bases). The germline V and J ends were trimmed by 3 bases and 3 bases, with 18 bases remaining between them. The CDR3 length is 16 residues. Looked up from germline, CDR1 is DFQATT and CDR2 is SNEGSKA (reference sequence). CDR3 sequence: CSASVRGGRLNQPQHF. For the CDR3, the DNA is TGCAGTGCTAGTGTGAGGGGAGGGCGCCTCAATCAGCCCCAGCATTTT.

This chain joins TRBV7-8 and TRBJ2-2; D unresolved. CDR3 length: 12 amino acids. In germline, CDR1 is SGHVS, CDR2 FQNEAQ. The V end was cut by 8 bases, the J end by 6 bases, with 10 bases between. The CDR3 sequence is CASRSPPGELFF. CDR3 coding DNA: TGTGCCAGCCGCTCTCCTCCCGGGGAGCTGTTTTTT. Full variable domain (rest looked up from reference TRBV7-8 and TRBJ2-2): GAGVSQSPRYKVAKRGQDVALRCDPISGHVSLFWYQQALGQGPEFLTYFQNEAQLDKSGLPSDRFFAERPEGSVSTLKIQRTQQEDSAVYLCASRSPPGELFFGEGSRLTVL.

The V call is TRBV9, the J call TRBJ2-2, with D uncertain. Per germline, CDR1 SGDLS and CDR2 YYNGEE. The CDR3 consists of 14 residues. Trimming removed 4 bases from V and 1 base from J, with 8 bases in between. The CDR3: CASSRLENTGELFF. The DNA for the CDR3 is TGTGCCAGCAGCAGACTCGAGAACACCGGGGAGCTGTTTTTT.

V gene TRBV19 combines with J gene TRBJ1-5; unclear D gene. The CDR3 consists of 15 residues. Between the trimmed V and J ends, which lost 1 base and 5 bases, there was a span of 12 bases. Looked up from germline, CDR1 is LNHDA and CDR2 is SQIVND (reference sequence). This CDR3 is CASSIGNSLYQPQHF. The CDR3, as DNA: TGTGCCAGTAGTATAGGAAACAGCCTGTATCAGCCCCAGCATTTT.

CDR3 coding DNA: TGTGCCAGCAGCTCCGGACTAGCGAGAGGGGAGCAGTTCTTC. Protein product: CASSSGLARGEQFF. The rearrangement joins TRBV11-3 to TRBJ2-1; 9 bases fit TRBD2. V shed 4 bases, J shed 10 bases, and the junction held 8 bases outside the gene matches. CDR1 is SGHNT and CDR2 is YENEEA in the germline V gene. The CDR3 length is 14 residues.

V usage is TRBV4-2 and J usage is TRBJ2-1; 7 bases match TRBD2. The CDR3 totals 15 residues. With V trimmed by 3 bases and J by 1 base, 3 bases remained unmatched. Per the germline V gene, CDR1 is LGHNA and CDR2 is YNFKEQ. As DNA, the CDR3 is TGTGCCAGCAGCCAGTCGGGAGGATCCTACAATGAGCAGTTCTTC. Amino acid sequence: CASSQSGGSYNEQFF.

The chain joins TRBV28 to TRBJ2-4, with 10 positions matching TRBD2. V gave up 1 base and J gave up 4 bases; unmatched junction bases: 4. The germline V gene encodes CDR1 MDHEN and CDR2 SYDVKM. The CDR3 has 16 amino acids. DNA of the CDR3: TGTGCCAGCAGTTTATATGGACTAGCGGTAAAAAACATTCAGTACTTC. Translated, it gives CASSLYGLAVKNIQYF.

The chain is built from TRBV5-1 and TRBJ1-2; 8 bases agree with TRBD1. Germline V gene data show CDR1 as SGHRS and CDR2 as YFSETQ. The CDR3 contains 16 residues. V lost 4 bases to trimming and J lost 3 bases; unmatched junction nucleotides: 11. This CDR3 reads CASSPTITGGYYGYTF. In DNA, the CDR3 is TGCGCCAGCAGCCCCACGATTACAGGGGGATACTATGGCTACACCTTC.

This rearrangement joins TRBV5-1 to TRBJ2-3; 12 nucleotides line up with TRBD2. Trimming at V came to 3 bases and at J to 5 bases, leaving 4 bases not matched to a gene. Germline V gene sequence: CDR1 SGHRS, CDR2 YFSETQ. The CDR3 totals 15 residues. CDR3 DNA: TGCGCCAGCAGCTCAACTAGCGGGAGGATAGATACGCAGTATTTT. Its translation: CASSSTSGRIDTQYF.

The rearrangement uses TRBV3-1 (or the pseudogene TRBV3-2) and TRBJ2-7, with D perhaps matching TRBD2 (5 bases). The CDR3 contains 12 residues. V was pared by 2 bases and J by 6 bases, with 8 bases between. Germline V lookup: CDR1 LGHDT, CDR2 YNNKEL (reference sequence). The CDR3 region has the DNA TGTGCCAGCAGCCAATCTAGCTTCGAGCAGTACTTC. Its translation: CASSQSSFEQYF.

The J gene is TRBJ1-2, the V gene TRBV5-1, with a possible D match to TRBD1 (6 bases). This CDR3 region has 16 residues. The V and J ends lost 0 bases and 6 bases respectively, with 18 bases between them. Germline loops: CDR1 SGHRS, CDR2 YFSETQ. The CDR3 protein is CASSLASGTYKDGYTF. CDR3 DNA: TGCGCCAGCAGCTTGGCGTCTGGGACATATAAGGATGGCTACACCTTC.

The genes are TRBV28 and TRBJ2-2; tentative D call: TRBD1 (5 bases). This CDR3 has 13 amino acids. V lost 7 bases to trimming and J lost 7 bases, with 13 bases between them. The germline CDR1 and CDR2 sequences are MDHEN and SYDVKM. The CDR3 protein is CASNPDTVGELFF. In DNA form, the CDR3 reads TGTGCCAGCAACCCGGACACAGTCGGGGAGCTGTTTTTT.

The genes are TRBV6-4 and TRBJ2-2; 13 bases match TRBD2. The V and J ends lost 4 bases and 3 bases, in that order; junction bases with no gene match: 5. Germline values: CDR1 MRHNA, CDR2 SNTAGT. This CDR3 contains 17 residues. CDR3 protein: CASSGGLAGFYTGELFF. The CDR3 DNA sequence: TGTGCCAGCAGTGGGGGACTAGCGGGATTTTACACCGGGGAGCTGTTTTTT.

This chain joins TRBV3-1 (or the pseudogene TRBV3-2) and TRBJ2-3; 7 positions match TRBD1. Germline V gene lookup returns CDR1 LGHDT and CDR2 YNNKEL (reference sequence). The CDR3 has 20 amino acids. V lost 2 bases to trimming and J lost 0 bases; unmatched junction nucleotides: 17. Here the CDR3 DNA reads TGTGCCAGCAGCCAAATCCGCCGACTCCCGGGACAGTCTAGCACAGATACGCAGTATTTT. Its protein is CASSQIRRLPGQSSTDTQYF.

The rearrangement links TRBV4-2 to TRBJ2-7; TRBD2 aligns across 7 bases. The trim removed 3 bases at V and 3 bases at J, leaving 5 bases unmatched. This CDR3 comprises 14 residues. Germline CDR1 and CDR2: LGHNA and YNFKEQ. The CDR3 bases are TGTGCCAGCAGCCAGGTGGGAGGGGACTACGAGCAGTACTTC. This encodes CASSQVGGDYEQYF.

The chain joins TRBV11-2 to TRBJ1-6; D is undetermined. Germline CDR1 is SGHAT and CDR2 is FQNNGV. V was trimmed by 6 bases and J by 7 bases, leaving 22 bases between them. The CDR3 is 17 residues long. The CDR3 DNA is TGTGCCAGCAGATCTAGCGGCCACCGTAGGGAAAATTCACCCCTCCACTTT. Protein: CASRSSGHRRENSPLHF. The variable domain in full, with the rest retrieved from reference TRBV11-2 and TRBJ1-6, is EAGVAQSPRYKIIEKRQSVAFWCNPISGHATLYWYQQILGQGPKLLIQFQNNGVVDDSQLPKDRFSAERLKGVDSTLKIQPAKLEDSAVYLCASRSSGHRRENSPLHFGNGTRLTVT.

The V gene is TRBV2, the J gene TRBJ2-7, with a possible D match to TRBD2 (5 bases). Germline V CDR1 and CDR2: SNHLY, FYNNEI. Between the trimmed V and J ends, which lost 7 bases and 2 bases, there was a span of 15 bases. The CDR3 contains 14 residues. The CDR3 nucleotides read TGTGCCAGCAAGCGGCGATACGATACCTACGAGCAGTACTTC. This codes for CASKRRYDTYEQYF. Full variable domain (outside the CDR3, taken from reference TRBV2 and TRBJ2-7): EPEVTQTPSHQVTQMGQEVILRCVPISNHLYFYWYRQILGQKVEFLVSFYNNEISEKSEIFDDQFSVERPDGSNFTLKIRSTKLEDSAMYFCASKRRYDTYEQYFGPGTRLTVT.

This clone was seen a single time. The chain carries TRBV29-1 and TRBJ2-1; TRBD2 matches 9 bases. Germline assignment: CDR1 SQVTM and CDR2 ANQGSEA. The J segment lost 3 bases and the V segment lost 1 base, leaving 13 bases of the junction unmatched. This CDR3 has 18 amino acids. CDR3 sequence (DNA): TGCAGCGTTGAAGCGGTAGCGGGAGAAACAGTATTCTACAATGAGCAGTTCTTC. Translation gives CSVEAVAGETVFYNEQFF.